The 5 T cell receptor beta chains below come from one sample, sequenced in a study of blood T cells in healthy people across ages. Primers used in a second PCR of roughly 6 to 12 cycles were a sample-barcoded 5' primer and a J-beta primer mix. TCRdb reprocessed the 5' RACE reads with MiXCR, giving one entry per CDR3 protein. The sample contains over a million distinct CDR3 sequences, approximately 63% of which appear only once. The sample was blood. These receptors came from a man aged 18 to 30 in good health.

The chain links TRBV3-1 to TRBJ1-2, with TRBD1 matching 11 bases. The V and J ends lost 0 bases and 6 bases, in that order; junction bases with no gene match: 3. In germline, CDR1 is LGHDT, CDR2 YNNKEL (reference sequence). The CDR3 has 15 residues. The CDR3 spells CASSQDSGQGDGYTF. As DNA, the CDR3 is TGTGCCAGCAGCCAAGATTCGGGACAGGGGGATGGCTACACCTTC.

The rearrangement links TRBV28 to TRBJ1-1; no reliable D call. The V and J ends lost 2 bases and 5 bases respectively, with 18 bases between them. CDR3 size: 16 residues. Germline lookup yields CDR1 MDHEN and CDR2 SYDVKM. The CDR3 spells CASSLRGPSGWTEAFF. The CDR3 coding sequence is TGTGCCAGCAGTTTACGCGGGCCTTCGGGGTGGACTGAAGCTTTCTTT.

The DNA of the CDR3 is TGTGCCAGCAGCCTAAACCGGGGGGGTAAAGCTTTCTTT. Protein sequence: CASSLNRGGKAFF. The V call is TRBV7-2, the J call TRBJ1-1; weak D call: TRBD1 (5 bases). The germline gives CDR1 SGHTA, CDR2 FQGNSA. The V and J ends lost 5 bases and 9 bases respectively, with 16 bases between them. The CDR3 runs to 13 residues.

The chain joins TRBV18 to TRBJ2-3; D is perhaps TRBD2 (6 bases). Germline V lookup: CDR1 KGHSH, CDR2 LQKENI. V shed 3 bases and J shed 4 bases, with 14 bases lying between them. The CDR3 has 15 residues. CDR3 in amino acids: CASSPYGSSSDTQYF. Here the CDR3 DNA reads TGTGCCAGCTCACCTTACGGGAGTAGCTCAGATACGCAGTATTTT.

This clonotype has just a few counts. The V call is TRBV20-1, the J call TRBJ2-1, with TRBD2 matching over 9 bases. The CDR3 contains 14 residues. V lost 6 bases and J lost 6; bases outside the gene matches: 9. Germline-derived CDR1 and CDR2 are DFQATT and SNEGSKA (reference sequence). The CDR3 sequence is CSALRASGINEQFF. CDR3 bases: TGCAGTGCCCTTAGGGCTAGCGGGATCAATGAGCAGTTCTTC.